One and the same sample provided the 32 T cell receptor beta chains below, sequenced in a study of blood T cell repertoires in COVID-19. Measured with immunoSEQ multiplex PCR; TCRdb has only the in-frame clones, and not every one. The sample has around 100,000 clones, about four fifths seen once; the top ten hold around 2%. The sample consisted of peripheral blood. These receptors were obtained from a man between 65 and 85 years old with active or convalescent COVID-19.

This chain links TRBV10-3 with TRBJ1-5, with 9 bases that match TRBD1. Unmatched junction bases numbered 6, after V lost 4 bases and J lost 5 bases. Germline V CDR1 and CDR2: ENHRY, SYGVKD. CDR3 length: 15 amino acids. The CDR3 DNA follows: TGTGCCATCAGTGCTGGGACAGGGTACGATCAGCCCCAGCATTTT. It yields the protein CAISAGTGYDQPQHF.

This CDR3 is CASSLAWDRVGDEQYF. Here the CDR3 DNA reads TGTGCCAGCAGCTTGGCCTGGGACAGGGTGGGAGACGAGCAGTACTTC. The chain is built from TRBV5-5 and TRBJ2-7; TRBD1 matches at 9 bases. The CDR3 is 16 amino acids. With 0 bases clipped from V and 5 bases from J, the junction kept 9 bases outside the gene matches. CDR1 and CDR2 (germline): SGHKS, YYEKEE (reference sequence).

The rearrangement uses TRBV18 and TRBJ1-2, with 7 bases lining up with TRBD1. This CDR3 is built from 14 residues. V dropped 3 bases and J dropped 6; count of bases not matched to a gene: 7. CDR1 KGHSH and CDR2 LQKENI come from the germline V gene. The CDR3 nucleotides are TGTGCCAGCTCACCGCGGGAGGGGGCGGATGGCTACACCTTC. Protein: CASSPREGADGYTF.

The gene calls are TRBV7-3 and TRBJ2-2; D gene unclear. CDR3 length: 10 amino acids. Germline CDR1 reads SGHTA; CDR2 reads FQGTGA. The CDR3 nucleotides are TGTGCTTCATTTGCCGGGGAGCTGTTTTTT. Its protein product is CASFAGELFF. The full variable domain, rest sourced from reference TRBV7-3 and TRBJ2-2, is GAGVSQTPSNKVTEKGKYVELRCDPISGHTALYWYRQSLGQGPEFLIYFQGTGAADDSGLPNDRFFAVRPEGSVSTLKIQRTERGDSAVYLCASFAGELFFGEGSRLTVL.

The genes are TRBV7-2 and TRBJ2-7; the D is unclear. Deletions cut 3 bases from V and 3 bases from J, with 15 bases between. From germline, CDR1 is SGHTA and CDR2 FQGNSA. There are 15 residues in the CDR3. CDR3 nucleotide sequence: TGTGCCAGCAGCTTGGGCCAAGCCCCCGGCTACGAGCAGTACTTC. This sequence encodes CASSLGQAPGYEQYF. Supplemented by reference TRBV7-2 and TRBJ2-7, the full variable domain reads GAGVSQSPSNKVTEKGKDVELRCDPISGHTALYWYRQSLGQGLEFLIYFQGNSAPDKSGLPSDRFSAERTGGSVSTLTIQRTQQEDSAVYLCASSLGQAPGYEQYFGPGTRLTVT.

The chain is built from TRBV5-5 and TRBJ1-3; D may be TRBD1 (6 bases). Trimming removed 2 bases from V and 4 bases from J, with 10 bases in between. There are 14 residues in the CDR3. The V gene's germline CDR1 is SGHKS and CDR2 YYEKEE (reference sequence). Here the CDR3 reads CASSFWGLGNTIYF. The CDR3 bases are TGTGCCAGCAGCTTCTGGGGGCTCGGAAACACCATATATTTT.

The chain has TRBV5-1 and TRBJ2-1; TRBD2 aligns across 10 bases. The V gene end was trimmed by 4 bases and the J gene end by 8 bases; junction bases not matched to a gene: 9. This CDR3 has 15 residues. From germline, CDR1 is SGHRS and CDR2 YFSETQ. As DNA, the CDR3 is TGCGCCAGCAGCCCCGGGACTAGCGTCGTCGATGAGCAGTTCTTC. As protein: CASSPGTSVVDEQFF. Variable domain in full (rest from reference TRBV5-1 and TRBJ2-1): KAGVTQTPRYLIKTRGQQVTLSCSPISGHRSVSWYQQTPGQGLQFLFEYFSETQRNKGNFPGRFSGRQFSNSRSEMNVSTLELGDSALYLCASSPGTSVVDEQFFGPGTRLTVL.

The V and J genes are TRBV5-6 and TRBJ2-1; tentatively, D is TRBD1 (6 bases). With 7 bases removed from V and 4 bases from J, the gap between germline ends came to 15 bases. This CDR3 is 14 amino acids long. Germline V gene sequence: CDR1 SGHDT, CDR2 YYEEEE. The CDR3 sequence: CASGSQGRYNEQFF. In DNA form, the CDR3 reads TGTGCCAGCGGCTCCCAGGGGCGTTACAATGAGCAGTTCTTC.

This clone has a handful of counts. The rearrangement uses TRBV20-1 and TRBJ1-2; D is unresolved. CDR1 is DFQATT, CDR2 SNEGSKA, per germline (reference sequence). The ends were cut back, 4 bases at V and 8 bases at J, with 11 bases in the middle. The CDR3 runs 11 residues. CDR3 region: CSATGVGGYTF. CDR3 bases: TGCAGTGCTACGGGAGTGGGGGGCTACACCTTC.

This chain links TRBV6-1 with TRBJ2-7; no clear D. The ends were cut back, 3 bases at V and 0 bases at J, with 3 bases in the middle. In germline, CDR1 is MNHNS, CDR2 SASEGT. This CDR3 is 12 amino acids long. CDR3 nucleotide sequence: TGTGCCAGCAGTGAGGCCTCCTACGAGCAGTACTTC. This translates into CASSEASYEQYF.

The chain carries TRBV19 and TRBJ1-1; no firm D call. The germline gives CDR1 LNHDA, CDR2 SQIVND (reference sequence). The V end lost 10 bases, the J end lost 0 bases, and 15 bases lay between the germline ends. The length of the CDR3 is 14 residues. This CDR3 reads CATAVSALNTEAFF. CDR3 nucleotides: TGTGCCACCGCGGTATCCGCCCTGAACACTGAAGCTTTCTTT. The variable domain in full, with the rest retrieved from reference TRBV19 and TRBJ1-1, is DGGITQSPKYLFRKEGQNVTLSCEQNLNHDAMYWYRQDPGQGLRLIYYSQIVNDFQKGDIAEGYSVSREKKESFPLTVTSAQKNPTAFYLCATAVSALNTEAFFGQGTRLTVV.

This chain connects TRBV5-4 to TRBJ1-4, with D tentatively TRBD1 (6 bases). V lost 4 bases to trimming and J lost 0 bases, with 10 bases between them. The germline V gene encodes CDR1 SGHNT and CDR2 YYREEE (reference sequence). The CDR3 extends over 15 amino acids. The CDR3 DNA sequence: TGTGCCAGCAGCGACACAGGGTCAACTAATGAAAAACTGTTTTTT. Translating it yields CASSDTGSTNEKLFF. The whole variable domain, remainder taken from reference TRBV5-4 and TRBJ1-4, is ETGVTQSPTHLIKTRGQQVTLRCSSQSGHNTVSWYQQALGQGPQFIFQYYREEENGRGNFPPRFSGLQFPNYSSELNVNALELDDSALYLCASSDTGSTNEKLFFGSGTQLSVL.

The CDR3 sequence is CASSPRDRALNSPLHF. CDR3 sequence (DNA): TGTGCCAGCAGCCCCCGGGACAGGGCTTTAAATTCACCCCTCCACTTT. The chain uses TRBV7-2 and TRBJ1-6; 9 bases fit TRBD1. This CDR3 has 16 residues. Per the germline V gene, CDR1 is SGHTA and CDR2 is FQGNSA. The V gene end was trimmed by 5 bases and the J gene end by 7 bases; junction bases not matched to a gene: 9. The full variable domain, its missing parts supplied by reference TRBV7-2 and TRBJ1-6, is GAGVSQSPSNKVTEKGKDVELRCDPISGHTALYWYRQSLGQGLEFLIYFQGNSAPDKSGLPSDRFSAERTGGSVSTLTIQRTQQEDSAVYLCASSPRDRALNSPLHFGNGTRLTVT.

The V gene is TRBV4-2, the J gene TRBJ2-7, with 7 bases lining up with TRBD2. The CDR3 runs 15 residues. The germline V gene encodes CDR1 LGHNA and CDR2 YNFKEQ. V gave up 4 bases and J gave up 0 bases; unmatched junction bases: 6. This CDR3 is CASSPGGSTSYEQYF. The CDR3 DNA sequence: TGTGCCAGCAGCCCCGGGGGGTCTACCTCCTACGAGCAGTACTTC.

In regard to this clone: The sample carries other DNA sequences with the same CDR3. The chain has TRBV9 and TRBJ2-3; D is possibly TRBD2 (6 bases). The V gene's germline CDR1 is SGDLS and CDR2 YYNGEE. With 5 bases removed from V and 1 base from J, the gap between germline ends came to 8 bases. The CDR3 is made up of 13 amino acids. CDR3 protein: CASSSSGTDTQYF. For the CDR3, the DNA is TGTGCCAGCAGTTCTAGCGGCACAGATACGCAGTATTTT.

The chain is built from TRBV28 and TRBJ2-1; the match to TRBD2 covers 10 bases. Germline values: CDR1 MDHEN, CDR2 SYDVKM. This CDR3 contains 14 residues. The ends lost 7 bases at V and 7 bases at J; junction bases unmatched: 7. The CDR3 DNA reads TGTGCCAGCAACGAGCGGGGGGGCCGGAATGAGCAGTTCTTC. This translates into CASNERGGRNEQFF.

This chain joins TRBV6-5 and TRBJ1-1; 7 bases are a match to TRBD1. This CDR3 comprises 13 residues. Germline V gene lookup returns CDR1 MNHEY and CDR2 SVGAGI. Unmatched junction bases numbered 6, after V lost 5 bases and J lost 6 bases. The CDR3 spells CASSQLGQAEAFF. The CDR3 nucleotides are TGTGCCAGCAGTCAGCTCGGACAGGCTGAAGCTTTCTTT.

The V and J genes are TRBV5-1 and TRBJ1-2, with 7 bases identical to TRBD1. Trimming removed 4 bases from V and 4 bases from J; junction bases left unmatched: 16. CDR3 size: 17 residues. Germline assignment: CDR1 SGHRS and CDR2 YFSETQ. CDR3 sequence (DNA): TGCGCCAGCAGCCGAGCCGACAGGGTCAACTCGGGCTATGGCTACACCTTC. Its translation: CASSRADRVNSGYGYTF.

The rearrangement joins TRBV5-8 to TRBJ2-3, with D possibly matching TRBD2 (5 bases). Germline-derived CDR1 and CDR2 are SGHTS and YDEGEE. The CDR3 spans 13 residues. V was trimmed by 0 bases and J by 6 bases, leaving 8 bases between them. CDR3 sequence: CASSLAGVDTQYF. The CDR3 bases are TGTGCCAGCAGCTTGGCCGGGGTCGATACGCAGTATTTT. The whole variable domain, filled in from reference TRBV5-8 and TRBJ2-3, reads EAGVTQSPTHLIKTRGQQATLRCSPISGHTSVYWYQQALGLGLQFLLWYDEGEERNRGNFPPRFSGRQFPNYSSELNVNALELEDSALYLCASSLAGVDTQYFGPGTRLTVL.

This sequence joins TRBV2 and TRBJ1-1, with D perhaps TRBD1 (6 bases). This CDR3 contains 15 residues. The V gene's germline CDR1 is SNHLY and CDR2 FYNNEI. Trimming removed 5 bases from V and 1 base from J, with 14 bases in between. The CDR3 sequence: CASSPFTGKNTEAFF. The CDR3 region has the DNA TGTGCCAGCAGTCCATTTACAGGGAAGAACACTGAAGCTTTCTTT.

This CDR3 reads CASNSGGVQETQYF. CDR3 sequence (DNA): TGTGCCAGCAACAGCGGGGGGGTTCAAGAGACCCAGTACTTC. V is TRBV2 and J is TRBJ2-5; TRBD2 aligns across 10 bases. Germline V gives CDR1 SNHLY, CDR2 FYNNEI. Germline trimming cut 7 bases from V and 2 bases from J; bases unmatched to any gene: 4. The CDR3 covers 14 residues.

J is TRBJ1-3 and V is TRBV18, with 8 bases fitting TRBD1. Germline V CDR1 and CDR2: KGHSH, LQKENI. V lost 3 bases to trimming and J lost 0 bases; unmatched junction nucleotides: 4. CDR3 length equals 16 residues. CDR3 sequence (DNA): TGTGCCAGCTCACCCTTTACAGGGGGCTCTGGAAACACCATATATTTT. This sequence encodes CASSPFTGGSGNTIYF. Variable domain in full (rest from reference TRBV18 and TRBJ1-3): NAGVMQNPRHLVRRRGQEARLRCSPMKGHSHVYWYRQLPEEGLKFMVYLQKENIIDESGMPKERFSAEFPKEGPSILRIQQVVRGDSAAYFCASSPFTGGSGNTIYFGEGSWLTVV.

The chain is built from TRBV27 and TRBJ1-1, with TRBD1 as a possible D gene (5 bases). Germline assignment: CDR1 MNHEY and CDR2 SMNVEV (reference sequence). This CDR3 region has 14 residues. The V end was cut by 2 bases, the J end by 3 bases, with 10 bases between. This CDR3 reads CASSLGGVYTEAFF. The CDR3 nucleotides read TGTGCCAGCAGTTTAGGAGGGGTTTACACTGAAGCTTTCTTT.

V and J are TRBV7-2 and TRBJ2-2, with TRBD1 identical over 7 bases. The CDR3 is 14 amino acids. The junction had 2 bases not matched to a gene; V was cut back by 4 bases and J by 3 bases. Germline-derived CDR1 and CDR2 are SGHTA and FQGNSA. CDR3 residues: CASSWGQYTGELFF. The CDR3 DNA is TGTGCCAGCAGCTGGGGACAGTACACCGGGGAGCTGTTTTTT.

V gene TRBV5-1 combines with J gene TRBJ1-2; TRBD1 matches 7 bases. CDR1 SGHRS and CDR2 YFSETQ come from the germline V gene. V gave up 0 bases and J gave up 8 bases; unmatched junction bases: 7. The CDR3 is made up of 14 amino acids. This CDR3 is CASSLAEGANGYTF. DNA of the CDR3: TGCGCCAGCAGCTTGGCGGAGGGGGCCAACGGCTACACCTTC.

This CDR3 reads CASSSSGGSSYNEQFF. The DNA of the CDR3 is TGTGCCAGCAGCTCTAGCGGGGGTAGCTCCTACAATGAGCAGTTCTTC. The rearrangement uses TRBV5-4 and TRBJ2-1; 10 bases line up with TRBD2. CDR3 size: 16 residues. Per the germline V gene, CDR1 is SGHNT and CDR2 is YYREEE (reference sequence). V shed 3 bases, J shed 0 bases, and the junction held 3 bases outside the gene matches.

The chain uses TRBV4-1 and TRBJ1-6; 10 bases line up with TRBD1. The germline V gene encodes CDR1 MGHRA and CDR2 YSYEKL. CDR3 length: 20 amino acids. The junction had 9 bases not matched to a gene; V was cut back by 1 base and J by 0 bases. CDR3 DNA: TGCGCCAGCAGCCAAGGACTACCGGGACAGGGGAGCTCCTATAATTCACCCCTCCACTTT. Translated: CASSQGLPGQGSSYNSPLHF.

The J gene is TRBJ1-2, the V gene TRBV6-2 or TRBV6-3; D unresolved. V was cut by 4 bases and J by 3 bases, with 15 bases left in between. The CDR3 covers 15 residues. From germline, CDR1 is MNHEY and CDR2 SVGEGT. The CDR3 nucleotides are TGTGCCAGCAGTTTCCCCGGGAGCAGAGACTATGGCTACACCTTC. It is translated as CASSFPGSRDYGYTF.

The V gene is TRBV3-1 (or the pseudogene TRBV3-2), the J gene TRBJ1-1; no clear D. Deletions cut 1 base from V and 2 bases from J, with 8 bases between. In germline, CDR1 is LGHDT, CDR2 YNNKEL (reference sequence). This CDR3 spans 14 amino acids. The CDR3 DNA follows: TGTGCCAGCAGCCAAGTTCCAGATAACACTGAAGCTTTCTTT. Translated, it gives CASSQVPDNTEAFF.

The CDR3 region is CASSSGQGYNEQFF. In DNA, the CDR3 is TGTGCCAGCAGCAGTGGACAGGGCTACAATGAGCAGTTCTTC. V gene TRBV7-9 combines with J gene TRBJ2-1; TRBD1 matches 8 bases. Germline V gene sequence: CDR1 SEHNR, CDR2 FQNEAQ (reference sequence). The junction had 3 bases not matched to a gene; V was cut back by 5 bases and J by 3 bases. This CDR3 is 14 amino acids long.

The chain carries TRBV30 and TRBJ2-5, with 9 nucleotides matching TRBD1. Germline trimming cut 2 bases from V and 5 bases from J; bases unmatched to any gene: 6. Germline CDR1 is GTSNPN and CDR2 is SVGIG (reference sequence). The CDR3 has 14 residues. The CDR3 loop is CAWSYRGRGETQYF. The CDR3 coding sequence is TGTGCCTGGAGTTACAGGGGGCGAGGTGAGACCCAGTACTTC.

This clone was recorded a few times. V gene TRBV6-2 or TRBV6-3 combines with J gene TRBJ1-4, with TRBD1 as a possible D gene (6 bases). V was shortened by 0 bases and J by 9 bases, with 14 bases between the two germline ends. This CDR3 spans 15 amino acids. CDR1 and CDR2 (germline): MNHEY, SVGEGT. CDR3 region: CASSYSQGSGKKLFF. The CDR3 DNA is TGTGCCAGCAGTTACTCACAGGGTAGTGGAAAAAAACTGTTTTTT.